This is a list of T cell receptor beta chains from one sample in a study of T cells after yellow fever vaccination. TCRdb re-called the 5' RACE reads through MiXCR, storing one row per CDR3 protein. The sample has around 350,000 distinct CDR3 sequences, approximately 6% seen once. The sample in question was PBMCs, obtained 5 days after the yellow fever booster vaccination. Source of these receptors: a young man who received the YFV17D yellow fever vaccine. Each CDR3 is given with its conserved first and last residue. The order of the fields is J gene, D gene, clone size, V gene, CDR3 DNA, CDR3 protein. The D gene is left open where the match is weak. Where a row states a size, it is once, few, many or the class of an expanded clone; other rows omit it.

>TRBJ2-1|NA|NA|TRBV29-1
TGCAGCGTTGAAGGGGTCACCAATGAGCAGTTCTTC
CSVEGVTNEQFF
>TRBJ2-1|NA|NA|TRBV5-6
TGTGCCAGCAGCTTGAGGAGATTCAATGAGCAGTTCTTC
CASSLRRFNEQFF
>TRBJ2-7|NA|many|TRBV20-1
TGCAGTGCTCTAAAACGTCAGGCCTACGAGCAGTACTTC
CSALKRQAYEQYF
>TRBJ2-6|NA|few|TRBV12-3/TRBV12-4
TGTGCCACCGGCGTGGGCGTCTCTGGGGCCAACGTCCTGACTTTC
CATGVGVSGANVLTF
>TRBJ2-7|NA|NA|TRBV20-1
TGCAGTGCTAGAGATGGGCAGACTTACGAGCAGTACTTC
CSARDGQTYEQYF
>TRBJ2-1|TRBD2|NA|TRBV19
TGTGCCAGTAGTACCTCAGCGGGGGGGGTCTACAATGAGCAGTTCTTC
CASSTSAGGVYNEQFF
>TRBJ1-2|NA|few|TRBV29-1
TGCAGCGACTCAGGGGTAGGCTATGGCTACACCTTC
CSDSGVGYGYTF
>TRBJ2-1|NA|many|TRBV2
TGTGCCAGCAGTCCGGGCCATGAGCAGTTCTTC
CASSPGHEQFF
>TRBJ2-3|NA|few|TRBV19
TGTGCCAGTAGCCGAGGTCACACAGATACGCAGTATTTT
CASSRGHTDTQYF
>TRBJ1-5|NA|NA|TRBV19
TGTGCCAGTAATCTGGGAGGGGGATCCACTGCCCAGCATTTT
CASNLGGGSTAQHF
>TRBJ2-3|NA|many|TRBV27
TGTGCCAGCAGTTACGGGCATACGCAGTATTTT
CASSYGHTQYF
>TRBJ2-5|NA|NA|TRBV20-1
TGCAGTGCAATGGGCACGGAGTCCCAGTACTTC
CSAMGTESQYF
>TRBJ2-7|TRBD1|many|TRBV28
TGTGCCAGCAGTGATAGACAGGGGCCCCCCTACGAGCAGTACTTC
CASSDRQGPPYEQYF
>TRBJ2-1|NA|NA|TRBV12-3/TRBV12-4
TGTGCCTCCAAGGGGAGCGCCGACTACAATGAGCAGTTCTTC
CASKGSADYNEQFF
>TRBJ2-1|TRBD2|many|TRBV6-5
TGTGCCAGCAGCAGGACTAGCGGTGGAGGGGAGCAGTTCTTC
CASSRTSGGGEQFF
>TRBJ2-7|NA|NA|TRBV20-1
TGCAGTGCATGGGCAGGCGATATCCACGAGCAGTACTTC
CSAWAGDIHEQYF
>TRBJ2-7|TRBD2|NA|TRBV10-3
TGTGCCATCAGTGAGTCGGGACTAGCTGACGTTACCTACGAGCAGTACTTC
CAISESGLADVTYEQYF
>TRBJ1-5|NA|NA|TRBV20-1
TGCAGTGCTAGAAGCCAGGGGATGAGCAATCAGCCCCAGCATTTT
CSARSQGMSNQPQHF
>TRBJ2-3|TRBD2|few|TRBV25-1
TGTGCCAGCAGTGGCCTAGCGGGATCGCAGTATTTT
CASSGLAGSQYF
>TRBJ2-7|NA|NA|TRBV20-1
TGCAGTGCTAGCCCACGGGCCAACCCTCAGCAGTACTTC
CSASPRANPQQYF
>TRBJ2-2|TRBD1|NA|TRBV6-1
TGTGCCAGCAATCAGCGTCCGGGACAGGGGATCGGGGAGCTGTTTTTT
CASNQRPGQGIGELFF
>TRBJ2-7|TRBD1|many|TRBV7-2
TGTGCCAGCAGCGCCAGGGGGTATAGCTCCTACGAGCAGTACTTC
CASSARGYSSYEQYF
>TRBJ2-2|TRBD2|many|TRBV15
TGTGCCACCAGCGCGGGACTAGCGGGAGGGCCCAGCGGGGAGCTGTTTTTT
CATSAGLAGGPSGELFF
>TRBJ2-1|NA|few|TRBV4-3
TGCGCCAGCAGCCAAGATCCCCGGGCCGACGGAAATGAGCAGTTCTTC
CASSQDPRADGNEQFF
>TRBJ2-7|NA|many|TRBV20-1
TGCAGTGCTCCCGGGACGCGCTACGAGCAGTACTTC
CSAPGTRYEQYF
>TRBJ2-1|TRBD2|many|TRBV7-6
TGTGCCAGCAGCCCCCTAGCGGGAGGGCCCTTTGAGCAGTTCTTC
CASSPLAGGPFEQFF
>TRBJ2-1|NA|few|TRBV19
TGTGCCAGTATGGGCGGCGGGTCGTTCTTC
CASMGGGSFF
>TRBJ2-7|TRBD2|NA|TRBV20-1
TGCAGTGCTCGACTAGCGGGAGTCTCCTACGAGCAGTACTTC
CSARLAGVSYEQYF
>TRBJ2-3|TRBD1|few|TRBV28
TGTGCCAGCAGTTTATCAGGGGGCCGTACAGATACGCAGTATTTT
CASSLSGGRTDTQYF
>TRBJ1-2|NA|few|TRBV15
TGTGCCACCAGCCGCCCCACTTCGAACTATGGCTACACCTTC
CATSRPTSNYGYTF
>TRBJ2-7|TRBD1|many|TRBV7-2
TGTGCCAGCAGCCCCCCGGGACAGGGCTACGAGCAGTACTTC
CASSPPGQGYEQYF
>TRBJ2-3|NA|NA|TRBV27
TGTGCCAGCACCTCGGCCTTTCCTAGCACAGATACGCAGTATTTT
CASTSAFPSTDTQYF
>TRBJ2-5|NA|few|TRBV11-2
TGTGCCAGCAGCTTAAACGGCCACGGGGGCGAGACCCAGTACTTC
CASSLNGHGGETQYF
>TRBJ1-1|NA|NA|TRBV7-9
TGTGCCAGCAGCTCGAAGACTGAAGCTTTCTTT
CASSSKTEAFF
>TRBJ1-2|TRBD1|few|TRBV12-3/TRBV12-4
TGTGCCAGCAGCCTACTGCCCGGGACAGGGGAATACTATGGCTACACCTTC
CASSLLPGTGEYYGYTF
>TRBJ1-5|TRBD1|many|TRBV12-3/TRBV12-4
TGTGCCAGCAGTTTAGACAGGGGTTTTAGGGATCAGCCCCAGCATTTT
CASSLDRGFRDQPQHF
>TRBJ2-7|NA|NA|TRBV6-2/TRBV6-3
TGTGCCAGCACTTCCCTGGCGGGTGAAGGCGAGCAGTACTTC
CASTSLAGEGEQYF
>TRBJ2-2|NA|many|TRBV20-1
TGCAGTGCTTCGGGGATCGGGAACACCGGGGAGCTGTTTTTT
CSASGIGNTGELFF
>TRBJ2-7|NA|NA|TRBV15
TGTGCCACCAGCAGAGATCGTCGAGCCACCTACGAGCAGTACTTC
CATSRDRRATYEQYF
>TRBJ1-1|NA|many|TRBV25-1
TGTGCCAGCAGGGGGCCACAGTCAAACTCCGTTGTAACTGAAGCTTTCTTT
CASRGPQSNSVVTEAFF
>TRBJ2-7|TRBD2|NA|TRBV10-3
TGTGCCATCAGTGTTACTAGCGGGAGCTACGAGCAGTACTTC
CAISVTSGSYEQYF
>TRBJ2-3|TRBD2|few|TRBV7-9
TGTGCCAGCAGCTTAGGAGCGGGACTAGATACGCAGTATTTT
CASSLGAGLDTQYF
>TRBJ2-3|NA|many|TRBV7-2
TGTGCCAGCAGCTTTAGTGGGAGTTGGACAGATACGCAGTATTTT
CASSFSGSWTDTQYF
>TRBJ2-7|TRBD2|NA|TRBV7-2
TGTGCCAGCAGCTTAGGTCTAGCGGGAGGGCCCGTGCAGTACTTC
CASSLGLAGGPVQYF
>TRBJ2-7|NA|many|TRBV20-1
TGCAGTGCTACCCCCCATCTATCTTATTACGAGCAGTACTTC
CSATPHLSYYEQYF
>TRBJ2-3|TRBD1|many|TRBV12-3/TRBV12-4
TGTGCCAGCAGTTCGACGGACAGGGGATGGGCAGATACGCAGTATTTT
CASSSTDRGWADTQYF
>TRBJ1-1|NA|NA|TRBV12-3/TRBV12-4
TGTGCCAGCAGGACAGAGGAAGCTTTCTTT
CASRTEEAFF
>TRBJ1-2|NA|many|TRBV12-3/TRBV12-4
TGTGCCAGCAGTTCGGACACCGTCTATGGCTACACCTTC
CASSSDTVYGYTF
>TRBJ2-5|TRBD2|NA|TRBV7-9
TGTGCCAGCAGCTTATCAGTAAGGACTAGCGGGAGGATCCAAGAGACCCAGTACTTC
CASSLSVRTSGRIQETQYF
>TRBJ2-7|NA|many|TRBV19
TGTGCCAGTAGTATCGGAGCAGAGCAGTACTTC
CASSIGAEQYF
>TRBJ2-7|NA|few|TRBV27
TGTGCCAGCAGAGCAAACCAGGTTCGAGAGCAGTACTTC
CASRANQVREQYF
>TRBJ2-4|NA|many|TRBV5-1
TGCGCCAGCAGCAGGGACGGGGGGCAAAACATTCAGTACTTC
CASSRDGGQNIQYF
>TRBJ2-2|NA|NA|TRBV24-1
TGTGCCACCGGGAGCAGGGGAATGAAGAACACCGGGGAGCTGTTTTTT
CATGSRGMKNTGELFF
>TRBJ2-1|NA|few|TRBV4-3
TGCGCCAGCAGCCAAGCGGGGTCGTTCTCTGAGCAGTTCTTC
CASSQAGSFSEQFF
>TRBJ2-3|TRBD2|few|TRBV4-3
TGCGCCAGCAGCCAAGACGACGGGAGGATGGCAGATACGCAGTATTTT
CASSQDDGRMADTQYF
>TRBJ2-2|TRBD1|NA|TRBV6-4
TGTGCCAGCAGTCGCCGCCCGGGACAGGGTTGGTTAAACACCGGGGAGCTGTTTTTT
CASSRRPGQGWLNTGELFF
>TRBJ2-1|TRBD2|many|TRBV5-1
TGCGCCAGCAGGTCGGTAGCGGGAGGAAATGAGCAGTTCTTC
CASRSVAGGNEQFF
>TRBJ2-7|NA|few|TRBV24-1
TGTGCCACCAGTGATTCCAGGGTAGACGAGCAGTACTTC
CATSDSRVDEQYF
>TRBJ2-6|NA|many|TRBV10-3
TGTGCCATCAGTGGTAAAGGGACCGGGGCCAACGTCCTGACTTTC
CAISGKGTGANVLTF
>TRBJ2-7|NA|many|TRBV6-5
TGTGCCAGCAGTTACGGACGGGCTCAAGGCGAGCAGTACTTC
CASSYGRAQGEQYF